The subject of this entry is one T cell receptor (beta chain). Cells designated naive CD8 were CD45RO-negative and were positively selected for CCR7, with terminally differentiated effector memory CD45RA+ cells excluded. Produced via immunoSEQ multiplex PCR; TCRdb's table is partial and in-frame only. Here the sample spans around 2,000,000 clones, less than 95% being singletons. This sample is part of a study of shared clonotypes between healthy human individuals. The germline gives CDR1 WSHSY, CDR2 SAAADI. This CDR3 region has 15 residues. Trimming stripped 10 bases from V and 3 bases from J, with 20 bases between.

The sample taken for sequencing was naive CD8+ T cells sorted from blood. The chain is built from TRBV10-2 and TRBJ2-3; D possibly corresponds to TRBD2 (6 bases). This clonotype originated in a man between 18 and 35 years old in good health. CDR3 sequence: CATRGASVSTDTQYF. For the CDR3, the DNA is TGCGCCACCAGAGGGGCTAGCGTGTCGACAGATACGCAGTATTTT.